The rows below give T cell receptor beta chains drawn from one sample of a study of T cell responses to AZD1222 COVID-19 vaccine. Data came from immunoSEQ multiplex PCR; TCRdb stores just in-frame clones and leaves some out. In the table there are over 90,000 clones, roughly 89% of which are singletons. The material was peripheral blood, obtained on day 0 of AZD1222 vaccination. The receptors come from an adult in good health. Both conserved end residues are part of each CDR3. The D gene is left open where the match is weak. Some rows mark clone size as missing; the rest say once, few, many or name a class of expanded clone.

d_call j_call v_call clone_size cdr3_nt cdr3_aa
NA TRBJ2-3 TRBV28 NA TGTGCCAGCAGTTTGGCGGGGTCAGATACGCAGTATTTT CASSLAGSDTQYF
TRBD2 TRBJ2-1 TRBV27 NA TGTGCCAGCATTCGGACTAGCGGGAGATCCCTCCGGGATGAGCAGTTCTTC CASIRTSGRSLRDEQFF
NA TRBJ1-2 TRBV7-8 NA TGTGCCAGCAGCCTAGGGACGGCCGGTAACTATGGCTACACCTTC CASSLGTAGNYGYTF
NA TRBJ2-3 TRBV5-1 NA TGCGCCAGCAGCTTGGAAGGGTATCGCACAGATACGCAGTATTTT CASSLEGYRTDTQYF
NA TRBJ2-1 TRBV15 NA TGTGCCACCAGCAGAGACCCGGGAGTAGAGCAGTTCTTC CATSRDPGVEQFF
NA TRBJ2-7 TRBV28 NA TGTGCCAGCAGCGACTTGACAGAAGACTTCTACGAGCAGTACTTC CASSDLTEDFYEQYF
TRBD1 TRBJ1-5 TRBV24-1 NA TGTGCCACCAGTGCAGCGGACAGGGGTAGCAATCAGCCCCAGCATTTT CATSAADRGSNQPQHF
NA TRBJ1-5 TRBV7-9 once TGTGCCAGCAGCCAGACAGTGCCCGGAGGATATAGCAATCAGCCCCAGCATTTT CASSQTVPGGYSNQPQHF
NA TRBJ1-3 TRBV5-1 NA TGCGCCAGCAGCTTGGGCGGCAGGAGCTCTGGAAACACCATATATTTT CASSLGGRSSGNTIYF
TRBD1 TRBJ1-6 TRBV7-2 NA TGTGCCAGCAGCCTAACAGGGGTTAGTTCCCGTAATTCACCCCTCCACTTT CASSLTGVSSRNSPLHF
TRBD1 TRBJ2-3 TRBV9 NA TGTGCCAGCAGCGTAGGGACAGGGGGCGCTTCGGGGAGCACAGATACGCAGTATTTT CASSVGTGGASGSTDTQYF
TRBD1 TRBJ2-3 TRBV7-8 NA TGTGCCAGCAGCTCCGACAGGGGGCGATCCACAGATACGCAGTATTTT CASSSDRGRSTDTQYF
TRBD2 TRBJ2-2 TRBV9 NA TGTGCCAGCAGCGGGGGACTAGTGGGCACCGGGGAGCTGTTTTTT CASSGGLVGTGELFF
TRBD2 TRBJ2-1 TRBV7-6 NA TGTGCCAGCAGCGGGACTAGCGGAAGCTCCTACAATGAGCAGTTCTTC CASSGTSGSSYNEQFF
NA TRBJ1-4 TRBV27 NA TGTGCCAGCAGTTTATGGGGCGCCGACAATGAAAAACTGTTTTTT CASSLWGADNEKLFF
NA TRBJ2-7 TRBV27 NA TGTGCCAGCAGTACCCAGCGGGCCTCCTCCTACGAGCAGTACTTC CASSTQRASSYEQYF
NA TRBJ1-1 TRBV9 few TGTGCCAGCAGCGTAGGTAACAGCCCCACTGAAGCTTTCTTT CASSVGNSPTEAFF
TRBD1 TRBJ1-2 TRBV7-2 NA TGTGCCAGCAGCTCCCGACAGGGCAGGGTGGGTGGCTACACCTTC CASSSRQGRVGGYTF
NA TRBJ2-7 TRBV28 NA TGTGCCAGCAGGCTCCGGGACTCGGCCTACGAGCAGTACTTC CASRLRDSAYEQYF
TRBD2 TRBJ2-3 TRBV7-8 NA TGTGCCAGCAGCTTAGTGGCTAGCGGAAGCACAGATACGCAGTATTTT CASSLVASGSTDTQYF
TRBD2 TRBJ2-7 TRBV27 few TGTGCCAGCTCAACAGGGGGACTAGCGGGGTACGAGCAGTACTTC CASSTGGLAGYEQYF
NA TRBJ2-2 TRBV7-3 NA TGTGCCAGCAGCTTAAAACCGGGTCAGGGGGAGCTGTTTTTT CASSLKPGQGELFF
NA TRBJ2-5 TRBV5-1 NA TGCGCCAGCAGCTTGGGACAGCTCCAAGAGACCCAGTACTTC CASSLGQLQETQYF
NA TRBJ2-1 TRBV7-9 NA TGTGCCAGCAGGTTACTCAGCAATGAGCAGTTCTTC CASRLLSNEQFF
NA TRBJ1-3 TRBV6-5 NA TGTGCCAGCACCTCAAGTCGGGCAGCTGGAAACACCATATATTTT CASTSSRAAGNTIYF
NA TRBJ2-3 TRBV19 once TGTGCCAGTAGTATCCAAGGGGGAGGTACGCAGTATTTT CASSIQGGGTQYF
NA TRBJ1-3 TRBV29-1 NA TGCAGCGTTGAGTTGGTGTGGGCCTCTGGAAACACCATATATTTT CSVELVWASGNTIYF
TRBD1 TRBJ2-2 TRBV7-6 NA TGTGCCAGCAGCTTAGTGACAGGGGACACCGGGGAGCTGTTTTTT CASSLVTGDTGELFF
TRBD1 TRBJ1-6 TRBV14 once TGTGCCAGCAGCCAACTCCGGGACAGGGGAGAGTCACCCCTCCACTTT CASSQLRDRGESPLHF
NA TRBJ1-3 TRBV7-2 NA TGTGCCAGCACCCCGGGGGCCGGAAACACCATATATTTT CASTPGAGNTIYF
NA TRBJ1-2 TRBV7-9 NA TGTGCCAGCAATCCGGGAAGTGAATATGGCTACACCTTC CASNPGSEYGYTF